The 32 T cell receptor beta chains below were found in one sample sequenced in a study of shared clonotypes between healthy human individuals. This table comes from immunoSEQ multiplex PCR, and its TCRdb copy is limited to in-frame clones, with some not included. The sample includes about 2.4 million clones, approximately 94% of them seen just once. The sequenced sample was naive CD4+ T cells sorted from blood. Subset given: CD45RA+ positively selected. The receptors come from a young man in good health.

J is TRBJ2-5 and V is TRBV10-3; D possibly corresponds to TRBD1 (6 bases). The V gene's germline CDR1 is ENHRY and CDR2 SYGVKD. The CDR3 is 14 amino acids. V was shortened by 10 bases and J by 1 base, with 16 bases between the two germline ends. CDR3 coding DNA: TGTGCCACAGGGGTCAGGGATCTCCAAGAGACCCAGTACTTC. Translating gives CATGVRDLQETQYF.

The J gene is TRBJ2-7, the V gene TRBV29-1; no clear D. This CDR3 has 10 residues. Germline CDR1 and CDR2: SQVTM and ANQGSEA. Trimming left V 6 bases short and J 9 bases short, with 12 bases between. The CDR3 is CSVEQGRQYF. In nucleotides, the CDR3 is TGCAGCGTGGAACAAGGTCGGCAGTACTTC.

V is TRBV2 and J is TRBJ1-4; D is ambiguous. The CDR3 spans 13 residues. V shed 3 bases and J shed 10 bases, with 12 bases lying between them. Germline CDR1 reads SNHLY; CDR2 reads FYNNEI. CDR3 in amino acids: CASSERESGKLFF. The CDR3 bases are TGTGCCAGCAGTGAGAGGGAGTCGGGAAAACTGTTTTTT.

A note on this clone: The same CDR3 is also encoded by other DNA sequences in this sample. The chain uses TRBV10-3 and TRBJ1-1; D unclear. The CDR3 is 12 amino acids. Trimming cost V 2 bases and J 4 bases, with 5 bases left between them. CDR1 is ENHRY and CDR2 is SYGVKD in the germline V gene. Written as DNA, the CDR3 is TGTGCCATCAGTGAGGCAGGCACTGAAGCTTTCTTT. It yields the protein CAISEAGTEAFF.

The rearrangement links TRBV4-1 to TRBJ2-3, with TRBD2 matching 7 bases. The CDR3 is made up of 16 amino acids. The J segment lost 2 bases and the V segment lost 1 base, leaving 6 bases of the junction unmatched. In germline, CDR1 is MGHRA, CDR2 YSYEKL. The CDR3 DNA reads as TGCGCCAGCAGCCAAGGTACTAGCGACTACACAGATACGCAGTATTTT. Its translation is CASSQGTSDYTDTQYF.

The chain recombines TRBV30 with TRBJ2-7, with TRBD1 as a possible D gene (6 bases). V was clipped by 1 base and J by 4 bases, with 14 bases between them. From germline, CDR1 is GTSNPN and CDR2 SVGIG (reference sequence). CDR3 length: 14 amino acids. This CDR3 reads CAWSGTGFSYEQYF. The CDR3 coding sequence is TGTGCCTGGAGTGGAACAGGGTTTTCGTACGAGCAGTACTTC.

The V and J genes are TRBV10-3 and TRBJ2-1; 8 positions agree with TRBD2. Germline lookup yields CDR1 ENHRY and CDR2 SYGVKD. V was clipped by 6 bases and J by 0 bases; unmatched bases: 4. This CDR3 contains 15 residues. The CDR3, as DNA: TGTGCCATCAGGAGCGGGGGAAGCTCCTACAATGAGCAGTTCTTC. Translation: CAIRSGGSSYNEQFF.

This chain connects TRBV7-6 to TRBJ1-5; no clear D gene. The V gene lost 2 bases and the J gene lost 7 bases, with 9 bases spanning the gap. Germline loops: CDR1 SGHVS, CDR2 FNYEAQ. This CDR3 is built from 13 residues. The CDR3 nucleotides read TGTGCCAGCAGCTTAACGGACGCCCAGCCCCAGCATTTT. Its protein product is CASSLTDAQPQHF.

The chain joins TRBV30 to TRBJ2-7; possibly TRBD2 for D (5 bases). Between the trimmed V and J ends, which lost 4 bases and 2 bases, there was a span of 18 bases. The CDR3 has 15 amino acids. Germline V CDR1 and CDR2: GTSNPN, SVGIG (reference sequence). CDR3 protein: CAWTSGLSGTYEQYF. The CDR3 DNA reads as TGTGCCTGGACTTCGGGCTTATCGGGGACCTACGAGCAGTACTTC.

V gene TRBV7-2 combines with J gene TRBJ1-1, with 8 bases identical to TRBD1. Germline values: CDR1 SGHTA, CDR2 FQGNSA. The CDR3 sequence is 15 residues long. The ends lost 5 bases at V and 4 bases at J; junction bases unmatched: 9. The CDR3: CASSVTGDGGTEAFF. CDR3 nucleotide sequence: TGTGCCAGCAGCGTGACAGGGGACGGGGGCACTGAAGCTTTCTTT.

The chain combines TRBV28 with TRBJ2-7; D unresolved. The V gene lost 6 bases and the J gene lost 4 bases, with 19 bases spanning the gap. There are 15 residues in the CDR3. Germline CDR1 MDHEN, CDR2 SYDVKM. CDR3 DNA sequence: TGTGCCAGCAGCCTGGTTGGGTCCTCGCTTTACGAGCAGTACTTC. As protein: CASSLVGSSLYEQYF.

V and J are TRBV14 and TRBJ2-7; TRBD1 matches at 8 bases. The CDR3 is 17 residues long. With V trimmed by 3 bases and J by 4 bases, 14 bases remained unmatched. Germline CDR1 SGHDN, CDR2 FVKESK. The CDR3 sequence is CASSHIKETGVRYEQYF. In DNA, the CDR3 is TGTGCCAGCAGCCACATAAAGGAGACAGGGGTCAGGTACGAGCAGTACTTC.

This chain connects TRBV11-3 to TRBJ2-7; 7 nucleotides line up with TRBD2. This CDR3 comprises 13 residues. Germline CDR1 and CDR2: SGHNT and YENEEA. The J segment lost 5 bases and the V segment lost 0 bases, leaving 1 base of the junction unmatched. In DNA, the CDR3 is TGTGCCAGCAGCTTAGAGGGGAGGGACGAGCAGTACTTC. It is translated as CASSLEGRDEQYF.

CDR3 DNA: TGCAGCGTTGTAAGGGCAGGGGCAACCTACGAGCAGTACTTC. This encodes CSVVRAGATYEQYF. This chain connects TRBV29-1 to TRBJ2-7, with D possibly matching TRBD1 (6 bases). The length of the CDR3 is 14 residues. Trimming removed 4 bases from V and 2 bases from J, with 15 bases in between. Germline V gene lookup returns CDR1 SQVTM and CDR2 ANQGSEA.

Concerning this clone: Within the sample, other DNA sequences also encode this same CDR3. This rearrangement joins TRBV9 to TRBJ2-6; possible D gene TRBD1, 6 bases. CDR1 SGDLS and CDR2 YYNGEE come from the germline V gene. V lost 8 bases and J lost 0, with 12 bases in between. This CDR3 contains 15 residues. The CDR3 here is CASRRGGSGANVLTF. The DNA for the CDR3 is TGTGCCAGTAGAAGAGGGGGCTCTGGGGCCAACGTCCTGACTTTC.

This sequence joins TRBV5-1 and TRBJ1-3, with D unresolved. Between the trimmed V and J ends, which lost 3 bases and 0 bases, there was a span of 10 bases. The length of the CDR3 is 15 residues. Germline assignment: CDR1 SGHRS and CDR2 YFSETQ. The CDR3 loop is CASSYSTGSGNTIYF. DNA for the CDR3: TGCGCCAGCAGCTATTCCACGGGCTCTGGAAACACCATATATTTT.

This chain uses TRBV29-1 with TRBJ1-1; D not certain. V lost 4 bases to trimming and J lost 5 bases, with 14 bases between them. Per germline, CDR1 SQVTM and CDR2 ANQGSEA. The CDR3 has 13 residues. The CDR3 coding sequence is TGCAGCGTTGCGGCAGGCGTGGGGACTGAAGCTTTCTTT. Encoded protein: CSVAAGVGTEAFF.

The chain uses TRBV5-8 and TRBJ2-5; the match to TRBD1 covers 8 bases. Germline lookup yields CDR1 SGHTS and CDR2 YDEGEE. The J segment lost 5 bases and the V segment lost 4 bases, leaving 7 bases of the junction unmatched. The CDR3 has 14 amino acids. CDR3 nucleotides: TGTGCCAGCAGCAAAGGACAGGGTTTGGAGACCCAGTACTTC. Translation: CASSKGQGLETQYF.

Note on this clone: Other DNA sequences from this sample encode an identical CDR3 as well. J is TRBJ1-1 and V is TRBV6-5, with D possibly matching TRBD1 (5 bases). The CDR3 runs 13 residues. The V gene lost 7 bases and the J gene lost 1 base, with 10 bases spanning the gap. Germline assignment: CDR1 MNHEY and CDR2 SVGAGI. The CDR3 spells CASTRGGNTEAFF. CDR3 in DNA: TGTGCCAGCACCCGGGGGGGGAACACTGAAGCTTTCTTT.

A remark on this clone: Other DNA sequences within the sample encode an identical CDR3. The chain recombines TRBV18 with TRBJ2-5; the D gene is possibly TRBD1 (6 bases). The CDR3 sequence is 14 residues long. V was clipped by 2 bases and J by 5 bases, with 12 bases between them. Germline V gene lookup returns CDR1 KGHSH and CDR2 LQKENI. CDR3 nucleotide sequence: TGTGCCAGCTCACCAACAGGGCGCGTGGAGACCCAGTACTTC. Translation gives CASSPTGRVETQYF. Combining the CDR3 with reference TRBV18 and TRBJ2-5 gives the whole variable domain NAGVMQNPRHLVRRRGQEARLRCSPMKGHSHVYWYRQLPEEGLKFMVYLQKENIIDESGMPKERFSAEFPKEGPSILRIQQVVRGDSAAYFCASSPTGRVETQYFGPGTRLLVL.

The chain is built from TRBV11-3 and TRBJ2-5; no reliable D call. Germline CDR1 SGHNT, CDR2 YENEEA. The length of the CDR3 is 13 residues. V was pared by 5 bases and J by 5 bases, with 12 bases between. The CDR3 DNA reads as TGTGCCAGCAGCCCGCACAGCGAGGAGACCCAGTACTTC. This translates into CASSPHSEETQYF.

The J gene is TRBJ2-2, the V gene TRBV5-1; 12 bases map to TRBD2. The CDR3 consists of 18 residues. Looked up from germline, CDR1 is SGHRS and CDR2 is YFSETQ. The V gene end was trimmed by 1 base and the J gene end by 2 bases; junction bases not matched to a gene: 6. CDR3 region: CASSLLTSGGSNTGELFF. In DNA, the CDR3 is TGCGCCAGCAGCTTGTTGACTAGCGGGGGCTCAAACACCGGGGAGCTGTTTTTT. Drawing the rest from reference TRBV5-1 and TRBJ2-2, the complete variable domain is KAGVTQTPRYLIKTRGQQVTLSCSPISGHRSVSWYQQTPGQGLQFLFEYFSETQRNKGNFPGRFSGRQFSNSRSEMNVSTLELGDSALYLCASSLLTSGGSNTGELFFGEGSRLTVL.

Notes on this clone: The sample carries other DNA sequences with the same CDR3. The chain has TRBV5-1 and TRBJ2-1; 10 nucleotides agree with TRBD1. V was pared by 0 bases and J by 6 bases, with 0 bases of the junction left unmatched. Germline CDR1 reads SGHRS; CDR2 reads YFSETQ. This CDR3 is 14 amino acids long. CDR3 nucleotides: TGCGCCAGCAGCTTGGGGACAGGGGGCAATGAGCAGTTCTTC. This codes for CASSLGTGGNEQFF.

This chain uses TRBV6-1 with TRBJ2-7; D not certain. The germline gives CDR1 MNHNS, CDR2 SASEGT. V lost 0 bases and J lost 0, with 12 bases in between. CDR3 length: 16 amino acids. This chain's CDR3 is CASSEASTVSSYEQYF. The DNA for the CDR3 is TGTGCCAGCAGTGAAGCGAGTACGGTTAGCTCCTACGAGCAGTACTTC.

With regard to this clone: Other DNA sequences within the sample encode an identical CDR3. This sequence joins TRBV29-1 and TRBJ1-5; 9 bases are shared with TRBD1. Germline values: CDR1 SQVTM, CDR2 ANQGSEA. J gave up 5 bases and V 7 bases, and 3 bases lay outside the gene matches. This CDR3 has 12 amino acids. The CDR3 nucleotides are TGCAGCGCTCGACAGGGGGATCAGCCCCAGCATTTT. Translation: CSARQGDQPQHF.

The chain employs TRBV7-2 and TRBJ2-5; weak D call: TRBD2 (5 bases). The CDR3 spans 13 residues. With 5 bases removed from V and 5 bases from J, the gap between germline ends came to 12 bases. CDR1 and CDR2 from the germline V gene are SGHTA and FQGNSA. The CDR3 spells CASSPTRAETQYF. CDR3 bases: TGTGCCAGCAGCCCCACTAGGGCGGAGACCCAGTACTTC.

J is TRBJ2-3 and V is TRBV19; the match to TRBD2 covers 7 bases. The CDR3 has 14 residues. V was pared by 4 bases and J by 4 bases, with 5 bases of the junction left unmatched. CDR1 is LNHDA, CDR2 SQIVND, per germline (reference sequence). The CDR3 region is CASSSGSNADTQYF. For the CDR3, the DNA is TGTGCCAGTAGTAGCGGGAGTAACGCAGATACGCAGTATTTT.

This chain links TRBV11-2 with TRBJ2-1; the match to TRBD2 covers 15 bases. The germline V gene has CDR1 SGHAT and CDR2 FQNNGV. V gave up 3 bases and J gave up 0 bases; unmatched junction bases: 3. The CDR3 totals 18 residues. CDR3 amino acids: CASSFGLAGGSSYNEQFF. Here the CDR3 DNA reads TGTGCCAGCAGCTTTGGACTAGCGGGAGGGAGCTCCTACAATGAGCAGTTCTTC.

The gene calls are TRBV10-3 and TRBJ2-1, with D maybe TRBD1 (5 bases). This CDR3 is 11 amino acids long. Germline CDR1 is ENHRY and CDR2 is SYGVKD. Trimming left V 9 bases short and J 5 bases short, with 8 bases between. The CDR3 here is CAISRDNEQFF. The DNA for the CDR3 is TGTGCCATAAGCAGGGACAATGAGCAGTTCTTC.

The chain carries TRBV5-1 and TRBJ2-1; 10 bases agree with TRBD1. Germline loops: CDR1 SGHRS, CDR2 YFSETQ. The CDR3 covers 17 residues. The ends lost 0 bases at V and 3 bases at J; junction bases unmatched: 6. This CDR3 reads CASSLGQGAGIYNEQFF. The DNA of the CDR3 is TGCGCCAGCAGCTTGGGACAGGGGGCTGGGATCTACAATGAGCAGTTCTTC.

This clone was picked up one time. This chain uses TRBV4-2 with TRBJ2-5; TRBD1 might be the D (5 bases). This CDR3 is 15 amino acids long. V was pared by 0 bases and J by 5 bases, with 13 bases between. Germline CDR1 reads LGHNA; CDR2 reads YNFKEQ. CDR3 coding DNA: TGTGCCAGCAGCCAAGATCCAAGGGGTATGGAGACCCAGTACTTC. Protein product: CASSQDPRGMETQYF.

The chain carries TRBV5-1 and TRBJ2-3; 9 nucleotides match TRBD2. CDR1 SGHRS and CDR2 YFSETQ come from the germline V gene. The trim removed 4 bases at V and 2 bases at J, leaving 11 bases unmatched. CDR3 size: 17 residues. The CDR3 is CASSPDRGGGVTDTQYF. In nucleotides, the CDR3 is TGCGCCAGCAGCCCAGATAGGGGCGGGGGGGTCACAGATACGCAGTATTTT.